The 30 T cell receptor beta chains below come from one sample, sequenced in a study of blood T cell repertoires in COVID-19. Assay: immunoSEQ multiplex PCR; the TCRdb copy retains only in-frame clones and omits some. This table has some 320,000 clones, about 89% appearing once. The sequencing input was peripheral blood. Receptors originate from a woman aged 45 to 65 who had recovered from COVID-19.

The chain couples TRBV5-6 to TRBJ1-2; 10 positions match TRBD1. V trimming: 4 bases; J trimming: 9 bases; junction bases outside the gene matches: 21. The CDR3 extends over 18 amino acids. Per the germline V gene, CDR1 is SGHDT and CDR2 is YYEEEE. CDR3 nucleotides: TGTGCCAGCAGCCCCTTTGGCCGGGACAGGGGAACTTTCGGGCGCTACACCTTC. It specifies CASSPFGRDRGTFGRYTF. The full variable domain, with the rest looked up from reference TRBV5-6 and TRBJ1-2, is DAGVTQSPTHLIKTRGQQVTLRCSPKSGHDTVSWYQQALGQGPQFIFQYYEEEERQRGNFPDRFSGHQFPNYSSELNVNALLLGDSALYLCASSPFGRDRGTFGRYTFGSGTRLTVV.

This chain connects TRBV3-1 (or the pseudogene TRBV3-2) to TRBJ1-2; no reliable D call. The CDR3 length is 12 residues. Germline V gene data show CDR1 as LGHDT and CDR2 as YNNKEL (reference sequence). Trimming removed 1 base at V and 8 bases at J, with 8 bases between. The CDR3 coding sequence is TGTGCCAGCAGCCAAGCACAGCGGGGCTACACCTTC. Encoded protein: CASSQAQRGYTF.

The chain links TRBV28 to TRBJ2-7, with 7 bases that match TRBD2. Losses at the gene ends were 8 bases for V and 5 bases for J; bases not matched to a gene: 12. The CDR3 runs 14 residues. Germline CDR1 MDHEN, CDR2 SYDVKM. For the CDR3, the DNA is TGTGCCAGCCGATTGGGAGGGGACGGCAACGAGCAGTACTTC. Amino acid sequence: CASRLGGDGNEQYF.

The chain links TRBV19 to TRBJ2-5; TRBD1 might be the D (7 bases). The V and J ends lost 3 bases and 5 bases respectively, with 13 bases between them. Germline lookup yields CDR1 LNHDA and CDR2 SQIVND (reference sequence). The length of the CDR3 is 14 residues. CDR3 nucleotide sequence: TGTGCCAGTAGTATTGGGGGGACAGCGGAGACCCAGTACTTC. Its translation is CASSIGGTAETQYF. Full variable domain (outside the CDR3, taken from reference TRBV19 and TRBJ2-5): DGGITQSPKYLFRKEGQNVTLSCEQNLNHDAMYWYRQDPGQGLRLIYYSQIVNDFQKGDIAEGYSVSREKKESFPLTVTSAQKNPTAFYLCASSIGGTAETQYFGPGTRLLVL.

CDR3 protein: CAISEAGAHTDTQYF. The CDR3 DNA reads TGTGCCATCAGTGAGGCTGGGGCCCACACAGATACGCAGTATTTT. The gene calls are TRBV10-3 and TRBJ2-3, with D possibly being TRBD1 (5 bases). V was shortened by 2 bases and J by 2 bases, with 11 bases between the two germline ends. This CDR3 has 15 amino acids. The germline CDR1 and CDR2 sequences are ENHRY and SYGVKD.

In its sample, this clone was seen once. The CDR3 protein is CASTLTPGGGYTF. CDR3 DNA: TGTGCCAGCACCCTAACTCCAGGGGGGGGCTACACCTTC. The chain is built from TRBV7-2 and TRBJ1-2, with 7 bases identical to TRBD1. This CDR3 has 13 amino acids. V trimming: 7 bases; J trimming: 8 bases; junction bases outside the gene matches: 10. In germline, CDR1 is SGHTA, CDR2 FQGNSA.

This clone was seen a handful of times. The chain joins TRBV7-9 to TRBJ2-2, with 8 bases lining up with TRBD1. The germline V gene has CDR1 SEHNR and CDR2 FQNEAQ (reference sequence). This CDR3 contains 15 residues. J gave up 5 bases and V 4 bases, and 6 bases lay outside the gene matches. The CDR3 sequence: CASSWGTGETGELFF. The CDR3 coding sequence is TGTGCCAGCAGCTGGGGGACAGGCGAAACCGGGGAGCTGTTTTTT.

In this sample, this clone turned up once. The CDR3 region has the DNA TGTGCCAGCAGCGGAACAGGGAGGGGAAACTCCTACAATGAGCAGTTCTTC. Protein: CASSGTGRGNSYNEQFF. This chain joins TRBV5-4 and TRBJ2-1; TRBD2 might be the D (7 bases). The V gene lost 4 bases and the J gene lost 0 bases, with 17 bases spanning the gap. The CDR3 runs 17 residues. The germline CDR1 and CDR2 sequences are SGHNT and YYREEE (reference sequence).

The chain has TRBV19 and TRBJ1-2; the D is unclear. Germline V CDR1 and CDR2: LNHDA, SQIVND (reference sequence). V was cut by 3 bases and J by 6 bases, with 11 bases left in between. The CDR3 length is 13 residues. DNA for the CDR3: TGTGCCAGTAGTATCTTGACGGCGGATGGCTACACCTTC. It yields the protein CASSILTADGYTF.

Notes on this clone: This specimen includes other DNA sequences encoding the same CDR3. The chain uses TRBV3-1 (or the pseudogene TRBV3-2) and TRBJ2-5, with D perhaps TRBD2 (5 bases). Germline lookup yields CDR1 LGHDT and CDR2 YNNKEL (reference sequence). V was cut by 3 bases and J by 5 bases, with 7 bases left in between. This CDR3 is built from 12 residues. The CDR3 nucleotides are TGTGCCAGCAGCCAGAGAGGGGAGACCCAGTACTTC. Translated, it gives CASSQRGETQYF.

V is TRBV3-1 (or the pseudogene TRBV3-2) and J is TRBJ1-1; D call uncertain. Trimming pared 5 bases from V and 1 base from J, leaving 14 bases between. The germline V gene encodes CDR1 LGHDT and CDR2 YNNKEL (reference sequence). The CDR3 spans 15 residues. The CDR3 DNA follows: TGTGCCAGCAGCGGAGGAGGCAGACCGAACACTGAAGCTTTCTTT. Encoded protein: CASSGGGRPNTEAFF.

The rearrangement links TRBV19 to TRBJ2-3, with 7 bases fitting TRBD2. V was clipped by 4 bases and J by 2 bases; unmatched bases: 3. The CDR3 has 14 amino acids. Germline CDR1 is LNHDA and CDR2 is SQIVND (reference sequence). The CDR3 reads CASSTSGNTDTQYF. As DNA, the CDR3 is TGTGCCAGTAGTACTAGCGGAAACACAGATACGCAGTATTTT.

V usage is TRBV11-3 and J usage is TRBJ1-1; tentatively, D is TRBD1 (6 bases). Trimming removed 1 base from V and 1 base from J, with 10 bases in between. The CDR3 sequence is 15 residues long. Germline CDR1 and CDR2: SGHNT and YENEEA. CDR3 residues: CASSLGGGPNTEAFF. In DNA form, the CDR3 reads TGTGCCAGCAGCTTAGGGGGGGGCCCGAACACTGAAGCTTTCTTT.

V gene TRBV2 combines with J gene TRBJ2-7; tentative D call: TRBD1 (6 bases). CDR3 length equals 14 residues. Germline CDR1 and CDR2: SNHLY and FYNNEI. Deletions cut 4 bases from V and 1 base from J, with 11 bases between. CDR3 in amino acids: CASSAQGDSYEQYF. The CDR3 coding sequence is TGTGCCAGCAGTGCACAGGGTGATTCCTACGAGCAGTACTTC.

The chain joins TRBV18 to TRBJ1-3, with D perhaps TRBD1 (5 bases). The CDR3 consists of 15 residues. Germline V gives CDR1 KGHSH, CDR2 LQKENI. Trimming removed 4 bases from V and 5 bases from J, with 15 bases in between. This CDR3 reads CASSLTQGSRNTIYF. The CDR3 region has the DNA TGTGCCAGCTCACTAACGCAGGGTAGCAGAAACACCATATATTTT.

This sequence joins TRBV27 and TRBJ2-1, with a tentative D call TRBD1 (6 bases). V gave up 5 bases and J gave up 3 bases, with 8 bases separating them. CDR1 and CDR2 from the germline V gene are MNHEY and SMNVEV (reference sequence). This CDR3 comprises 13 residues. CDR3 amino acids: CASSVGGYNEQFF. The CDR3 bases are TGTGCCAGCAGTGTAGGGGGCTACAATGAGCAGTTCTTC.

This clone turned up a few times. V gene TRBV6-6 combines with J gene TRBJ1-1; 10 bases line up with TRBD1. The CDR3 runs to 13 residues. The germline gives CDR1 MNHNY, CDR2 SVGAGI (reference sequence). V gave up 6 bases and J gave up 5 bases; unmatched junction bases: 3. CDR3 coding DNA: TGTGCCAGCAGGAGGACAGGGGGGACTGAAGCTTTCTTT. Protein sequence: CASRRTGGTEAFF.

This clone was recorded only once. The CDR3, as DNA: TGTGCCAGCAGTCTCCCGGGCCTCGCGGGGGGCTACACCTTC. Translation: CASSLPGLAGGYTF. The chain couples TRBV25-1 to TRBJ1-2; D is unresolved. This CDR3 has 14 residues. Trimming stripped 5 bases from V and 8 bases from J, with 18 bases between. Germline-derived CDR1 and CDR2 are MGHDK and SYGVNS.

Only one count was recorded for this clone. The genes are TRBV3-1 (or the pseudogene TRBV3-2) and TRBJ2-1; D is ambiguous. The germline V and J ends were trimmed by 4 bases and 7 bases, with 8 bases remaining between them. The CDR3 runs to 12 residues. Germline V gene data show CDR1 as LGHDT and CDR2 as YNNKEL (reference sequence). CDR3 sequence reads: CASSPRWNEQFF. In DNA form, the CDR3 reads TGTGCCAGCAGCCCTCGGTGGAATGAGCAGTTCTTC.

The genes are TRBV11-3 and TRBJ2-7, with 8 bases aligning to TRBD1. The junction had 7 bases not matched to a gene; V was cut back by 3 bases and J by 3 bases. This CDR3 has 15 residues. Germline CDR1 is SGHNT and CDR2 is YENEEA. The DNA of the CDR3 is TGTGCCAGCAGCTTGGGGACCGGGACAGGCTACGAGCAGTACTTC. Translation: CASSLGTGTGYEQYF.

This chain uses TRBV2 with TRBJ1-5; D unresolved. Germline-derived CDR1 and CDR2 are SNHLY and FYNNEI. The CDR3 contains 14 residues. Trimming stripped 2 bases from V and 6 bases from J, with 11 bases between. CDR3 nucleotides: TGTGCCAGCAGTGAAACCAGTCATACTCAGCCCCAGCATTTT. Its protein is CASSETSHTQPQHF.

The DNA for the CDR3 is TGTGCCAGCAGCCGGGGGGGAAGTGCAGATACGCAGTATTTT. Translation gives CASSRGGSADTQYF. The chain joins TRBV18 to TRBJ2-3; 8 bases fit TRBD2. V shed 8 bases, J shed 4 bases, and the junction held 8 bases outside the gene matches. Per germline, CDR1 KGHSH and CDR2 LQKENI. CDR3 size: 14 residues.

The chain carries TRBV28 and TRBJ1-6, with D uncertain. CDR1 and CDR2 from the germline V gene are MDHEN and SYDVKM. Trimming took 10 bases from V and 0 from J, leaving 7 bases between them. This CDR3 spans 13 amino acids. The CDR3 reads CATSGSYNSPLHF. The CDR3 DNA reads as TGTGCCACTTCGGGCTCCTATAATTCACCCCTCCACTTT.

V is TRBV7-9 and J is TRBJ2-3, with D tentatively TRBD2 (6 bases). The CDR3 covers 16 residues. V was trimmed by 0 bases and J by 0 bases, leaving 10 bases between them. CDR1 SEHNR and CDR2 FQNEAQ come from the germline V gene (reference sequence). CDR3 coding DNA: TGTGCCAGCAGCTTAGCGCTAGCGACTAGCACAGATACGCAGTATTTT. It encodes CASSLALATSTDTQYF.

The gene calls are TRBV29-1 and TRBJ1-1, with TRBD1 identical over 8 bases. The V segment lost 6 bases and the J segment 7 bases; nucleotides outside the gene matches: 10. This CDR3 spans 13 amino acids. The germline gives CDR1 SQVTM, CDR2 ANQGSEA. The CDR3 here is CSVGEGTGLEAFF. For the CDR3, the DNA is TGCAGCGTCGGGGAGGGGACAGGCCTTGAAGCTTTCTTT.

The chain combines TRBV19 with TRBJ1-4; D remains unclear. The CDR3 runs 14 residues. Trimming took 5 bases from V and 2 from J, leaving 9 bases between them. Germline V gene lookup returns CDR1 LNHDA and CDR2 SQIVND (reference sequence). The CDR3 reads CASSSRSTNEKLFF. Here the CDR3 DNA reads TGTGCCAGTAGTTCCCGGTCGACTAATGAAAAACTGTTTTTT.

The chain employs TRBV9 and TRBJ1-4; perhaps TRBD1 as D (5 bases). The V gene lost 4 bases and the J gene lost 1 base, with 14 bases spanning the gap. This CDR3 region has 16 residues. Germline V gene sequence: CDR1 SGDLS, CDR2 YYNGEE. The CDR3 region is CASSPSRVLTNEKLFF. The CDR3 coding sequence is TGTGCCAGCAGCCCGAGCAGGGTATTAACTAATGAAAAACTGTTTTTT.

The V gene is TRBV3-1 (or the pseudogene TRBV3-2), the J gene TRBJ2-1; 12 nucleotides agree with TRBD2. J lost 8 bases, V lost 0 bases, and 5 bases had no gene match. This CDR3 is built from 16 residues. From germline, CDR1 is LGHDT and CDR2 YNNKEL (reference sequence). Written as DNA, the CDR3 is TGTGCCAGCAGCCAAGATCTACCTAGCGGGAGGGATGAGCAGTTCTTC. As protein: CASSQDLPSGRDEQFF.

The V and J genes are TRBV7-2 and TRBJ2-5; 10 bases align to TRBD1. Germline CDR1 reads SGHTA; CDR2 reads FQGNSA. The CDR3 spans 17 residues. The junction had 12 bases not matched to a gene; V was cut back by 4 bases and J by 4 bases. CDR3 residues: CASSSSRGQGRRETQYF. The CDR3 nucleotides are TGTGCCAGCAGCTCCAGCCGGGGACAGGGGCGGAGAGAGACCCAGTACTTC.

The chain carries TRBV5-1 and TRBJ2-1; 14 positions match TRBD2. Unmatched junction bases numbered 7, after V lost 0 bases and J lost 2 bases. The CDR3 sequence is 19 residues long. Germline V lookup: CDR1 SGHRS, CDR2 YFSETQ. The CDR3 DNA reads TGCGCCAGCAGCTTGGGACGTCAGGGACTAGCGGGGGCCTACAATGAGCAGTTCTTC. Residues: CASSLGRQGLAGAYNEQFF. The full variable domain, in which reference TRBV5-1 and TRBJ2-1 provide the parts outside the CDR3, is KAGVTQTPRYLIKTRGQQVTLSCSPISGHRSVSWYQQTPGQGLQFLFEYFSETQRNKGNFPGRFSGRQFSNSRSEMNVSTLELGDSALYLCASSLGRQGLAGAYNEQFFGPGTRLTVL.